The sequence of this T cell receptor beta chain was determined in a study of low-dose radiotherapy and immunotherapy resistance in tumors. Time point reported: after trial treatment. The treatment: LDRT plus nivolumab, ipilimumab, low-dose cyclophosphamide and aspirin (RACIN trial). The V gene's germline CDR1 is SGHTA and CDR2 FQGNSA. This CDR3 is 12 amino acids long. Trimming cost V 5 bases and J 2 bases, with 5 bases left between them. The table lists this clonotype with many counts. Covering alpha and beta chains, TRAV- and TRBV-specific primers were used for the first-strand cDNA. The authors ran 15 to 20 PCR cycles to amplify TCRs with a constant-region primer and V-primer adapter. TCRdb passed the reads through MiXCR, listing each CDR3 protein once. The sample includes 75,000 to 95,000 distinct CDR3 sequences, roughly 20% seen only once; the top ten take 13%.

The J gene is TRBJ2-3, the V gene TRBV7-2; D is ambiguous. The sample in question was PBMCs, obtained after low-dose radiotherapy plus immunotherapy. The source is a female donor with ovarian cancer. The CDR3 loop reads CASSPYTDTQYF. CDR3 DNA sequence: TGTGCCAGCAGCCCCTACACAGATACGCAGTATTTT. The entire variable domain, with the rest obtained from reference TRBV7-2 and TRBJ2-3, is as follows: GAGVSQSPSNKVTEKGKDVELRCDPISGHTALYWYRQSLGQGLEFLIYFQGNSAPDKSGLPSDRFSAERTGGSVSTLTIQRTQQEDSAVYLCASSPYTDTQYFGPGTRLTVL.